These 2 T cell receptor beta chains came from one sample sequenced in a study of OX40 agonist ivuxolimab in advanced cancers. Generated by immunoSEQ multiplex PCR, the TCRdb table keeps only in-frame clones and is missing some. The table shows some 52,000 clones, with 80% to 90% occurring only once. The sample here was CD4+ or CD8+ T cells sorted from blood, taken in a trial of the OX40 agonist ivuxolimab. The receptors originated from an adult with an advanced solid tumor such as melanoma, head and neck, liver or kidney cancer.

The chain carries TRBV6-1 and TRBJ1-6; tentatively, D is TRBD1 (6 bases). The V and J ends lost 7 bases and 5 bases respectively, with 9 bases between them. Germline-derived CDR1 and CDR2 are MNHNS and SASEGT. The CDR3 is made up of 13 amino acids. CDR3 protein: CASNRDNNSPLHF. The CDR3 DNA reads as TGTGCCAGCAATAGGGACAATAATTCACCCCTCCACTTT.

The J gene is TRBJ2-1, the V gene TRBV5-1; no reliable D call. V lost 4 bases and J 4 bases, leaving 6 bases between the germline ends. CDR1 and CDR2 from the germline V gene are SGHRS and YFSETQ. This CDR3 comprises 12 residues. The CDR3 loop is CASSGDYNEQFF. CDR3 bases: TGCGCCAGCAGCGGGGATTACAATGAGCAGTTCTTC. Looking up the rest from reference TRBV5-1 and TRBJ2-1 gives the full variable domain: KAGVTQTPRYLIKTRGQQVTLSCSPISGHRSVSWYQQTPGQGLQFLFEYFSETQRNKGNFPGRFSGRQFSNSRSEMNVSTLELGDSALYLCASSGDYNEQFFGPGTRLTVL.